The rows below give T cell receptor beta chains drawn from one sample of a study of cytomegalovirus exposure and HLA in healthy donors. Assay: immunoSEQ multiplex PCR; the TCRdb copy retains only in-frame clones and omits some. The sample shows some 120,000 clones, 10% of them seen only once. The sequencing input was PBMCs. These receptor sequences come from a woman under 30 in good health and CMV-seropositive. Both conserved end residues are part of each CDR3.

v_gene | CDR3aa
TRBV7-8 | CASSPRSGFSYNEQFF
TRBV2 | CASSDGGLGYQPQHF
TRBV7-6 | CASSFDGQGLSGYTF
TRBV5-1 | CASSLGGKGTQYF
TRBV5-1 | CASSEITGNTEAFF
TRBV2 | CATEGAPNSPLHF
TRBV28 | CASRGRDSSGANVLTF
TRBV29-1 | CSVVGTSGPEQFF
TRBV10-1 | CASIGRAGRWDSGANVLTF
TRBV19 | CASSIPGNTEAFF
TRBV10-3 | CAITQREGYEQYF
TRBV14 | CASSQERPSGEQYF
TRBV5-1 | CASSANLGEQFF
TRBV5-1 | CASPPITNQPQHF
TRBV6-6 | CASSYFGYTEAFF
TRBV6-1 | CASKWDRVSNEQFF
TRBV10-2 | CASSEVGAHYEQYF
TRBV10-2 | CASSEGSVTGTKNTEAFF
TRBV7-6 | CASSPYTDTQYF
TRBV27 | CASSLSLAGGGADTQYF
TRBV18 | CASSPQGSNQPQHF
TRBV6-1 | CASSAGRLAKNIQYF
TRBV5-4 | CASSLNRGFNEQYF
TRBV10-1 | CASSRQGANEQYF
TRBV4-1 | CASSRPDRGGYEQYF
TRBV7-9 | CASSLVGTHTF
TRBV6-1 | CASSEVGTGRYEQYF